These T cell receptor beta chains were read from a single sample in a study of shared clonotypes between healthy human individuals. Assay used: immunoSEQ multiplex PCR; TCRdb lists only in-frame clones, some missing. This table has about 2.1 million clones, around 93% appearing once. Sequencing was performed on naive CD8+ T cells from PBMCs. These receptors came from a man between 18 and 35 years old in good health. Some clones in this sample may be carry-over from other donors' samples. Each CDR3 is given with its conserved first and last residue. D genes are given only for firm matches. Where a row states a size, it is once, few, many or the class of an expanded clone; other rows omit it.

DNA: TGTGCCAGCAGTGACTCGCGGGGAGCCGGCTACACCTTC
CDR3: CASSDSRGAGYTF
J: TRBJ1-2
size: once
D: -
V: TRBV6-4

DNA: TGTGCCAGCAGTTACTCCCGGGGGGGTAAGCAGCCCCAGCATTTT
CDR3: CASSYSRGGKQPQHF
J: TRBJ1-5
size: -
D: -
V: TRBV6-5

DNA: TGTGCCAGCAGCTTAGAGGGACTAGTCACTGAGCAGTTCTTC
CDR3: CASSLEGLVTEQFF
J: TRBJ2-1
size: -
D: TRBD2
V: TRBV7-9

DNA: TGCGCCAGCAGCTTAGGGGACACCACAGATACGCAGTATTTT
CDR3: CASSLGDTTDTQYF
J: TRBJ2-3
size: -
D: -
V: TRBV5-1

DNA: TGTGCCAGCAGTCTAGCGGGAAGCACCTACGAGCAGTACTTC
CDR3: CASSLAGSTYEQYF
J: TRBJ2-7
size: -
D: TRBD2
V: TRBV28

DNA: TGTGCCTGGAGTGTTGACGGTCCCTACGAGCAGTACTTC
CDR3: CAWSVDGPYEQYF
J: TRBJ2-7
size: -
D: -
V: TRBV30

DNA: TGTGCCAGTAGTATTGGGCCTGGAAACACCATATATTTT
CDR3: CASSIGPGNTIYF
J: TRBJ1-3
size: -
D: -
V: TRBV19

DNA: TGTGCCAGCAGCTTCGGACTAGCGGACAACACCGGGGAGCTGTTTTTT
CDR3: CASSFGLADNTGELFF
J: TRBJ2-2
size: -
D: TRBD2
V: TRBV28

DNA: TGTGCCAGCAGCCCGACAGGGACGGACACTGAAGCTTTCTTT
CDR3: CASSPTGTDTEAFF
J: TRBJ1-1
size: -
D: TRBD1
V: TRBV2

DNA: TGCGCCAGCAGTCCTCGGACAGGGGGCAGCACAGATACGCAGTATTTT
CDR3: CASSPRTGGSTDTQYF
J: TRBJ2-3
size: -
D: TRBD1
V: TRBV5-1

DNA: TGTGCCACCAGCAACCCACCAGTGGTTTCGTATGGTCAGCCCCAGCATTTT
CDR3: CATSNPPVVSYGQPQHF
J: TRBJ1-5
size: -
D: -
V: TRBV15

DNA: TGCGCCAGCAGCTTGGCCAGGGTTGATGAGCAGTTCTTC
CDR3: CASSLARVDEQFF
J: TRBJ2-1
size: -
D: -
V: TRBV5-1

DNA: TGTGCCAGTAGTAAAGGGAGCCCCGGCAGTCTAGCCAAAAACATTCAGTACTTC
CDR3: CASSKGSPGSLAKNIQYF
J: TRBJ2-4
size: -
D: -
V: TRBV19

DNA: TGTGCCAGCAGCTTGGCCCCCTTCCCCCCCGGTAGCTCCTACGAGCAGTACTTC
CDR3: CASSLAPFPPGSSYEQYF
J: TRBJ2-7
size: -
D: -
V: TRBV5-4

DNA: TGTGCCAGCAGTTTTAAGCCCGGGGAGCTGTTTTTT
CDR3: CASSFKPGELFF
J: TRBJ2-2
size: -
D: -
V: TRBV28

DNA: TGTGCCAGCAGCCCGAAGGAGATCGGACCGCAAGGAGGCTACACCTTC
CDR3: CASSPKEIGPQGGYTF
J: TRBJ1-2
size: -
D: -
V: TRBV7-9

DNA: TGTGCCAGCAGCGACCTCCGCGGGAAATCCTACGAGCAGTACTTC
CDR3: CASSDLRGKSYEQYF
J: TRBJ2-7
size: -
D: -
V: TRBV5-6

DNA: TGTGCCAGCGGTAGCGGGAGGGGGTACGAGCAGTACTTC
CDR3: CASGSGRGYEQYF
J: TRBJ2-7
size: -
D: TRBD2
V: TRBV2

DNA: TGTGCCAGCAGCGTTTTTCGGACAGGGTGGAACACCGGGGAGCTGTTTTTT
CDR3: CASSVFRTGWNTGELFF
J: TRBJ2-2
size: -
D: TRBD1
V: TRBV9

DNA: TGTGCCAGCAGTGATCCCAGGGGCTGGGGAGAGGCCCAGTACTTC
CDR3: CASSDPRGWGEAQYF
J: TRBJ2-5
size: -
D: -
V: TRBV2

DNA: TGCGCCAGCAGCTTGGGGGGCCAGGGAAGCGGGAGCACCGAGCAGTACTTC
CDR3: CASSLGGQGSGSTEQYF
J: TRBJ2-7
size: -
D: TRBD2
V: TRBV5-1

DNA: TGTGCCAGCGGACCGGAGAACACCATATATTTT
CDR3: CASGPENTIYF
J: TRBJ1-3
size: -
D: -
V: TRBV9

DNA: TGTGCCAGCAGCCGGACTAGCGTCTCGGACGAGCAGTACTTC
CDR3: CASSRTSVSDEQYF
J: TRBJ2-7
size: -
D: TRBD2
V: TRBV9

DNA: TGCGCCAGCAGCAGGACAGAGCAAGAGACCCAGTACTTC
CDR3: CASSRTEQETQYF
J: TRBJ2-5
size: -
D: -
V: TRBV5-1

DNA: TGTGCCAGCAGATCGGACAGAGCTGGAAACACCATATATTTT
CDR3: CASRSDRAGNTIYF
J: TRBJ1-3
size: -
D: -
V: TRBV28

DNA: TGTGCCAGCAGCCCCGGACAGGGGGTAGTCGAGCAGTACTTC
CDR3: CASSPGQGVVEQYF
J: TRBJ2-7
size: -
D: TRBD1
V: TRBV7-9

DNA: TGTGCCAGCAGCTTGGGTAACGTCGGGACTAGCGGCTACGAGCAGTACTTC
CDR3: CASSLGNVGTSGYEQYF
J: TRBJ2-7
size: -
D: TRBD2
V: TRBV11-3

DNA: TGTGCCACTGCCAGGGTAGCCTCAAGAGGAGAGACCCAGTACTTC
CDR3: CATARVASRGETQYF
J: TRBJ2-5
size: -
D: -
V: TRBV6-5

DNA: TGTGCCAGCAGCGCTGGGACAGAAGAGTTCTACGAGCAGTACTTC
CDR3: CASSAGTEEFYEQYF
J: TRBJ2-7
size: -
D: TRBD1
V: TRBV9

DNA: TGCAGCGGACTGAACCGGGACAGGGTCTACAATGAGCAGTTCTTC
CDR3: CSGLNRDRVYNEQFF
J: TRBJ2-1
size: once
D: TRBD1
V: TRBV29-1

DNA: TGTGCCAGCAGCCAAGATCCGGGCAATCAGCCCCAGCATTTT
CDR3: CASSQDPGNQPQHF
J: TRBJ1-5
size: -
D: -
V: TRBV4-2

DNA: TGTGCCAGCAGCTTCAATGACAGGGGCTACAATGAGCAGTTCTTC
CDR3: CASSFNDRGYNEQFF
J: TRBJ2-1
size: -
D: TRBD1
V: TRBV7-2

DNA: TGTGCCAGCAGCCTAATACGGGCTAGCAATCAGCCCCAGCATTTT
CDR3: CASSLIRASNQPQHF
J: TRBJ1-5
size: -
D: -
V: TRBV27

DNA: TGCGCCAGCAGCACGGACAGATACGATCCGTTTATGAACACTGAAGCTTTCTTT
CDR3: CASSTDRYDPFMNTEAFF
J: TRBJ1-1
size: -
D: -
V: TRBV5-1

DNA: TGTGCCAGCAGCCCCGAGCGGGGGGCACGAACGCAGTATTTT
CDR3: CASSPERGARTQYF
J: TRBJ2-3
size: -
D: TRBD2
V: TRBV7-9

DNA: TGTGCCAGCAGCGTAGTCGCAGGGGACGGCTACACCTTC
CDR3: CASSVVAGDGYTF
J: TRBJ1-2
size: -
D: -
V: TRBV9